This T cell receptor (beta chain) was observed in a study of beta chain features in type 1 diabetes. cDNA synthesis used the whole RNA isolate, giving expressed TCRB sequences. Sequencing was performed with immunoSEQ multiplex PCR; in TCRdb, only in-frame clones are kept and a portion is missing. This table holds about 160,000 clones, less than 9.5% found once. This clone appeared a few times. Antigen: not known. Post-sort purity exceeded 98% for all sorted populations. Study-level points and caveats: Naive, central memory and Treg TCRB repertoires appeared more alike in patients than in healthy donors. The study found moderately but significantly shorter TCRB CDR3s in all four CD4+ subsets of Type 1 diabetes patients. Patients with type 1 diabetes carried fewer insertions and had more deletions at their VDJ junctions.

V gave up 0 bases and J gave up 0 bases, with 13 bases separating them. Looked up from germline, CDR1 is LGHNA and CDR2 is YSLEER. CDR3 length: 17 amino acids. The sequencing sample was made of central memory CD4+ T cells from blood. The receptor was isolated from a young man in good health. The V call is TRBV4-3, the J call TRBJ2-3; a possible D gene is TRBD2 (5 bases). The CDR3 sequence is CASSQEGGYGSTDTQYF. In DNA form, the CDR3 reads TGCGCCAGCAGCCAAGAGGGCGGGTACGGGAGCACAGATACGCAGTATTTT.